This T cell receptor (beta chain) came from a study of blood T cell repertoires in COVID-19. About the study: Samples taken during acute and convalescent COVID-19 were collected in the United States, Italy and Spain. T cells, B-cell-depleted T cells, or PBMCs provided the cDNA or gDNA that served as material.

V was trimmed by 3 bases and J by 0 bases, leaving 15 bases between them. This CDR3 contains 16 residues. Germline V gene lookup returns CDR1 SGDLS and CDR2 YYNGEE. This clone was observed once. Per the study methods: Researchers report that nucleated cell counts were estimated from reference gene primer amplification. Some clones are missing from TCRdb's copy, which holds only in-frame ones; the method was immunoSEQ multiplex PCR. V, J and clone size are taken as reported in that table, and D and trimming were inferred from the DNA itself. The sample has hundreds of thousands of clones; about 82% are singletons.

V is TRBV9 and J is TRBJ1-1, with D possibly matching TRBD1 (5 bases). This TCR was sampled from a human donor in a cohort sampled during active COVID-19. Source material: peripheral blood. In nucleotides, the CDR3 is TGTGCCAGCAGCGGCGACAGAGACTCTATGAACACTGAAGCTTTCTTT. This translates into CASSGDRDSMNTEAFF.